This passage covers 20 T cell receptor beta chains from one sample sequenced in a study of shared clonotypes between healthy human individuals. Produced via immunoSEQ multiplex PCR; TCRdb's table is partial and in-frame only. Among approximately 740,000 clones, 74% were seen once, and the ten largest hold under 2%. Sequencing input: memory CD4+ T cells sorted from blood. Subset denoted: CD45RA-negative fraction. The receptors were sampled from a woman between 25 and 40 years old in good health.

V and J are TRBV25-1 and TRBJ1-2, with D unclear. Germline CDR1 MGHDK, CDR2 SYGVNS. Trimming took 0 bases from V and 7 from J, leaving 6 bases between them. The CDR3 length is 12 residues. CDR3 in DNA: TGTGCCAGCAGTGAATATGAGAGTGGCTACACCTTC. Protein: CASSEYESGYTF.

The genes are TRBV11-2 and TRBJ2-7, with D unclear. Germline assignment: CDR1 SGHAT and CDR2 FQNNGV. The V and J ends lost 3 bases and 2 bases respectively, with 8 bases between them. The CDR3 extends over 13 amino acids. The CDR3 sequence is CASSFDGTYEQYF. CDR3 nucleotide sequence: TGTGCCAGCAGCTTCGACGGCACCTACGAGCAGTACTTC.

The genes are TRBV18 and TRBJ1-2; possibly TRBD1 for D (5 bases). This CDR3 is built from 15 residues. Germline V gives CDR1 KGHSH, CDR2 LQKENI. Trimming shortened V by 3 bases and J by 3 bases, and 14 bases separated the two germline ends. CDR3 in amino acids: CASSPGTGRDYGYTF. The CDR3 DNA reads as TGTGCCAGCTCACCGGGGACGGGCCGTGACTATGGCTACACCTTC. Full variable domain (remainder filled in from reference TRBV18 and TRBJ1-2): NAGVMQNPRHLVRRRGQEARLRCSPMKGHSHVYWYRQLPEEGLKFMVYLQKENIIDESGMPKERFSAEFPKEGPSILRIQQVVRGDSAAYFCASSPGTGRDYGYTFGSGTRLTVV.

The V gene is TRBV28, the J gene TRBJ1-2; tentatively, D is TRBD1 (5 bases). The CDR3 sequence is 11 residues long. In germline, CDR1 is MDHEN, CDR2 SYDVKM. With 3 bases removed from V and 13 bases from J, the gap between germline ends came to 12 bases. In nucleotides, the CDR3 is TGTGCCAGCAGTTTGGGACTGCCGATCACCTTC. This codes for CASSLGLPITF.

The V and J genes are TRBV27 and TRBJ1-1, with D unresolved. The CDR3 is made up of 13 amino acids. Germline CDR1 reads MNHEY; CDR2 reads SMNVEV (reference sequence). The germline V and J ends were trimmed by 6 bases and 4 bases, with 12 bases remaining between them. CDR3 in amino acids: CASRPGLGTEAFF. The CDR3 coding sequence is TGTGCCAGCAGGCCTGGATTGGGCACTGAAGCTTTCTTT.

The rearrangement joins TRBV19 to TRBJ1-4; 8 nucleotides match TRBD1. The V segment lost 5 bases and the J segment 11 bases; nucleotides outside the gene matches: 7. This CDR3 region has 13 residues. CDR1 and CDR2 from the germline V gene are LNHDA and SQIVND (reference sequence). This CDR3 is CASSSRGLTKLFF. CDR3 nucleotides: TGTGCCAGTAGTTCCAGGGGGCTGACCAAACTGTTTTTT.

V usage is TRBV13 and J usage is TRBJ2-7, with 9 bases that match TRBD2. V gave up 1 base and J gave up 3 bases; unmatched junction bases: 10. Per the germline V gene, CDR1 is PRHDT and CDR2 is FYEKMQ (reference sequence). CDR3 length: 17 residues. The CDR3 DNA reads as TGTGCCAGCAGCTTAGCCTCGGAGGGCGGGAGGGTCTACGAGCAGTACTTC. Translated: CASSLASEGGRVYEQYF.

The J gene is TRBJ2-3, the V gene TRBV7-3, with D tentatively TRBD2 (5 bases). V shed 2 bases and J shed 2 bases, with 8 bases lying between them. CDR3 length equals 14 residues. The V gene's germline CDR1 is SGHTA and CDR2 FQGTGA. This chain's CDR3 is CASSLSGTTDTQYF. The CDR3 DNA follows: TGTGCCAGCAGCTTATCGGGAACCACAGATACGCAGTATTTT.

The chain recombines TRBV29-1 with TRBJ2-3; a possible D gene is TRBD2 (5 bases). CDR3 length equals 16 residues. Germline V gene sequence: CDR1 SQVTM, CDR2 ANQGSEA. V shed 2 bases and J shed 0 bases, with 15 bases lying between them. The CDR3 bases are TGCAGCGTTGAAAGGGTTGGGAGAGTTAGCACAGATACGCAGTATTTT. It codes for CSVERVGRVSTDTQYF.

This rearrangement joins TRBV7-9 to TRBJ2-3, with no clear D. The CDR3 sequence is 14 residues long. The V gene lost 0 bases and the J gene lost 0 bases, with 4 bases spanning the gap. CDR1 is SEHNR, CDR2 FQNEAQ, per germline (reference sequence). DNA for the CDR3: TGTGCCAGCAGCTTAGCGCGGAGCACAGATACGCAGTATTTT. Encoded protein: CASSLARSTDTQYF.

The V and J genes are TRBV7-2 and TRBJ2-7; 10 nucleotides align to TRBD2. Germline V gives CDR1 SGHTA, CDR2 FQGNSA. There are 16 residues in the CDR3. The V segment lost 8 bases and the J segment 2 bases; nucleotides outside the gene matches: 12. The CDR3 nucleotides are TGTGCCAGCGCTTTTAACTCGCTAGCGGGGGCCTACGAGCAGTACTTC. Its translation: CASAFNSLAGAYEQYF.

This clone was seen repeatedly, ten times or more. V is TRBV5-4 and J is TRBJ2-2; 7 bases line up with TRBD2. This CDR3 is built from 15 residues. V gave up 4 bases and J gave up 6 bases; unmatched junction bases: 9. The germline V gene encodes CDR1 SGHNT and CDR2 YYREEE (reference sequence). The CDR3 coding sequence is TGTGCCAGCAGCACCGGGAGCAGCGGGGCCGGGGAGCTGTTTTTT. Its translation is CASSTGSSGAGELFF.

The gene calls are TRBV11-2 and TRBJ2-2; D gene unclear. Per germline, CDR1 SGHAT and CDR2 FQNNGV. The V end lost 5 bases, the J end lost 6 bases, and 10 bases lay between the germline ends. The CDR3 is made up of 13 amino acids. The CDR3 loop reads CASSALEAGELFF. The CDR3 nucleotides read TGTGCCAGCAGCGCCCTTGAGGCCGGGGAGCTGTTTTTT.

Concerning this clone itself: Other DNA sequences in this sample translate to the same CDR3. The chain combines TRBV19 with TRBJ2-1; D is perhaps TRBD1 or TRBD2 (6 bases each). Trimming cost V 3 bases and J 0 bases, with 9 bases left between them. The CDR3 consists of 15 residues. In germline, CDR1 is LNHDA, CDR2 SQIVND (reference sequence). The DNA of the CDR3 is TGTGCCAGTAGTATTGGGGGGCCCTCCTACAATGAGCAGTTCTTC. It codes for CASSIGGPSYNEQFF.

J is TRBJ2-7 and V is TRBV5-1; TRBD1 matches 9 bases. The V and J ends lost 5 bases and 4 bases, in that order; junction bases with no gene match: 7. CDR3 length equals 14 residues. Germline lookup yields CDR1 SGHRS and CDR2 YFSETQ. The DNA for the CDR3 is TGCGCCAGCAGGAAAGGACAGGGGTCGTACGAGCAGTACTTC. Translated, it gives CASRKGQGSYEQYF.

On this clone: Other DNA variants within this sample encode the same CDR3. The chain is built from TRBV10-3 and TRBJ2-1; 9 nucleotides match TRBD1. Trimming at V came to 6 bases and at J to 4 bases, leaving 7 bases not matched to a gene. Germline-derived CDR1 and CDR2 are ENHRY and SYGVKD. This CDR3 has 15 amino acids. The CDR3 bases are TGTGCCATCAGCGACCGGGACAGGGATTACAATGAGCAGTTCTTC. It translates to CAISDRDRDYNEQFF.

The chain recombines TRBV5-1 with TRBJ1-1; the D gene is possibly TRBD1 (5 bases). The CDR3 contains 14 residues. Trimming shortened V by 2 bases and J by 5 bases, and 13 bases separated the two germline ends. CDR1 is SGHRS and CDR2 is YFSETQ in the germline V gene. The CDR3 DNA reads TGCGCCAGCAGCTTCGGGGACGTCGGAACTGAAGCTTTCTTT. Translating gives CASSFGDVGTEAFF.

The chain recombines TRBV6-6 with TRBJ1-2; 7 positions agree with TRBD1. This CDR3 has 14 residues. J was trimmed by 7 bases and V by 0 bases; bases with no gene match: 5. From germline, CDR1 is MNHNY and CDR2 SVGAGI (reference sequence). CDR3 bases: TGTGCCAGCAGTTACTCGATATCAGGGGGTGGCTACACCTTC. Its translation is CASSYSISGGGYTF.

The CDR3 reads CASRPILDNYGYTF. CDR3 coding DNA: TGCGCCAGCAGGCCTATCCTCGATAACTATGGCTACACCTTC. V and J are TRBV5-1 and TRBJ1-2; D uncertain. The length of the CDR3 is 14 residues. Trimming removed 5 bases from V and 1 base from J, with 12 bases in between. CDR1 and CDR2 (germline): SGHRS, YFSETQ.

The J gene is TRBJ1-3, the V gene TRBV28, with D uncertain. Germline assignment: CDR1 MDHEN and CDR2 SYDVKM. The V end lost 4 bases, the J end lost 0 bases, and 10 bases lay between the germline ends. This CDR3 has 15 residues. The CDR3 reads CASSSPWGSGNTIYF. CDR3 coding DNA: TGTGCCAGCAGTTCTCCCTGGGGCTCTGGAAACACCATATATTTT.